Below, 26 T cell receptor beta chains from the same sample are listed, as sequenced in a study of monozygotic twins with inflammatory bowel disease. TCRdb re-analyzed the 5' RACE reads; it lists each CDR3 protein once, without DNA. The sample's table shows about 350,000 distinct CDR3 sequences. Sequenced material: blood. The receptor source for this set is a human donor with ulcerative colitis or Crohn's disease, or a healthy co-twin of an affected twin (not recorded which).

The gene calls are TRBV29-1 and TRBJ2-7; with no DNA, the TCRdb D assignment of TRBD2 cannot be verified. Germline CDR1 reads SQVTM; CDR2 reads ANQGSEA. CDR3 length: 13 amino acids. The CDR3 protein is CSVETSTLYEQYF.

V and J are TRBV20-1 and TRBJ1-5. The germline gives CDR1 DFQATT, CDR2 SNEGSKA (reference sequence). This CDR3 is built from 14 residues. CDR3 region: CSASDGNLNQPQHF.

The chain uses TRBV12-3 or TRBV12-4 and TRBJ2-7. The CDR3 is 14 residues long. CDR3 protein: CASKQAIGSYEQYF.

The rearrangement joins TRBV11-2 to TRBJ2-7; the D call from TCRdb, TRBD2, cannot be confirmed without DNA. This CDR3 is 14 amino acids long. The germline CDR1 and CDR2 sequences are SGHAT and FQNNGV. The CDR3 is CASSWTRPLGEQYF.

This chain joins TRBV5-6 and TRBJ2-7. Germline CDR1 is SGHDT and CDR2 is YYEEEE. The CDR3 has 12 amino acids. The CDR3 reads CASSSVPYEQYF.

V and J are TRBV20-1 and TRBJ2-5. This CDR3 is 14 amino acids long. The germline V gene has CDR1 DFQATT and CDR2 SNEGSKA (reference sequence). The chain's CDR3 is CSASLMDEKETQYF.

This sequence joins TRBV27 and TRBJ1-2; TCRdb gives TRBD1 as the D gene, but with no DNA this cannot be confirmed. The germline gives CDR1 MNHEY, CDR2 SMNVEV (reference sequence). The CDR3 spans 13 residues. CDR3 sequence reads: CASSYSTGVGYTF.

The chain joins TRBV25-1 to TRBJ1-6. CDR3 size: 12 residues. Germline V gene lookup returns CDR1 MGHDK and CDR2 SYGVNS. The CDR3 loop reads CASSEWNSPLHF.

The CDR3 loop is CASSLNPGNTIYF. This chain uses TRBV7-2 with TRBJ1-3. The CDR3 contains 13 residues. Germline V gene lookup returns CDR1 SGHTA and CDR2 FQGNSA.

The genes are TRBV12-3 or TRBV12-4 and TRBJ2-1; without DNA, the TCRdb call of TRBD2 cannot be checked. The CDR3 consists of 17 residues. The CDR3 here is CASSSLGLAGRWDEQFF.

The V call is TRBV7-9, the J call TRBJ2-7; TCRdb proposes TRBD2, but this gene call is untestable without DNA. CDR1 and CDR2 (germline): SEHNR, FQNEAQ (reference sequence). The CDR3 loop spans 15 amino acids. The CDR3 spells CASSSNPTSGYEQYF. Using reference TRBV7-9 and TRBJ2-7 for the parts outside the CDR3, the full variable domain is DTGVSQNPRHKITKRGQNVTFRCDPISEHNRLYWYRQTLGQGPEFLTYFQNEAQLEKSRLLSDRFSAERPKGSFSTLEIQRTEQGDSAMYLCASSSNPTSGYEQYFGPGTRLTVT.

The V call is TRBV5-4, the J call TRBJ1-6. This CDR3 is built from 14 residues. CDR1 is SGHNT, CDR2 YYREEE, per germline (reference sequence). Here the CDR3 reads CASSPDRWNSPLHF. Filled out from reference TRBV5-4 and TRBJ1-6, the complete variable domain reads ETGVTQSPTHLIKTRGQQVTLRCSSQSGHNTVSWYQQALGQGPQFIFQYYREEENGRGNFPPRFSGLQFPNYSSELNVNALELDDSALYLCASSPDRWNSPLHFGNGTRLTVT.

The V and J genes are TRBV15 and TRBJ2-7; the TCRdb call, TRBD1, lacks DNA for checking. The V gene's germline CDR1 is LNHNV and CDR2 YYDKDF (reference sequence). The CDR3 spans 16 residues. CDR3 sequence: CATSRDHQGASYEQYF.

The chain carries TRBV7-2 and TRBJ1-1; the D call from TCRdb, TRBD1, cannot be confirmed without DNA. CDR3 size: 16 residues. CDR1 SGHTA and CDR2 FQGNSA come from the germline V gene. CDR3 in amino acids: CASSFSGIVSGTEAFF.

The CDR3 is CAIRPGLAGDTQYF. The chain recombines TRBV10-3 with TRBJ2-3; TCRdb gives TRBD2 as the D gene, but with no DNA this cannot be confirmed. Germline V CDR1 and CDR2: ENHRY, SYGVKD. This CDR3 has 14 residues.

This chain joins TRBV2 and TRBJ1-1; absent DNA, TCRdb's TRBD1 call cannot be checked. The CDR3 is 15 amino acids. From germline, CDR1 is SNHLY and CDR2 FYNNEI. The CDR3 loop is CASRATTGANTEAFF. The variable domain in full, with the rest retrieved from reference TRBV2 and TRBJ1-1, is EPEVTQTPSHQVTQMGQEVILRCVPISNHLYFYWYRQILGQKVEFLVSFYNNEISEKSEIFDDQFSVERPDGSNFTLKIRSTKLEDSAMYFCASRATTGANTEAFFGQGTRLTVV.

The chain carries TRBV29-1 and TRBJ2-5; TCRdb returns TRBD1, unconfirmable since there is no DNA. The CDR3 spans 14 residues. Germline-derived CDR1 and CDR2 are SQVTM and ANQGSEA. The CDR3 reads CSSPLRAEEETQYF.

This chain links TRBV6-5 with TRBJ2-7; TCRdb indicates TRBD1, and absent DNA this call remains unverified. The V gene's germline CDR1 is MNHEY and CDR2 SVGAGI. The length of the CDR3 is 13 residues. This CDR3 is CASSRGPAYEQYF.

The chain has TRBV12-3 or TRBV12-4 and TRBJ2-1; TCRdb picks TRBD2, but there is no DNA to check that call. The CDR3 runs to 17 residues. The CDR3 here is CASSSTSASGSYNEQFF.

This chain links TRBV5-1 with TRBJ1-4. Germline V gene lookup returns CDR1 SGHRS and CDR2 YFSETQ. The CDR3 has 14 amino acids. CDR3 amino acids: CASSFLTTNEKLFF. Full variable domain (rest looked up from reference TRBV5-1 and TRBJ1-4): KAGVTQTPRYLIKTRGQQVTLSCSPISGHRSVSWYQQTPGQGLQFLFEYFSETQRNKGNFPGRFSGRQFSNSRSEMNVSTLELGDSALYLCASSFLTTNEKLFFGSGTQLSVL.

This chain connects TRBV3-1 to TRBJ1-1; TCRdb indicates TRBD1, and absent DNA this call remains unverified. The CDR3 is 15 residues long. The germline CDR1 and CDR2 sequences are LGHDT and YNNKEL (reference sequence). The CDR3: CASSQGRDRSPEAFF.

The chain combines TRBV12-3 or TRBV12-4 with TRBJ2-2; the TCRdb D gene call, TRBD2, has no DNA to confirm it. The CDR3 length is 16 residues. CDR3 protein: CASRELAGVNTGELFF.

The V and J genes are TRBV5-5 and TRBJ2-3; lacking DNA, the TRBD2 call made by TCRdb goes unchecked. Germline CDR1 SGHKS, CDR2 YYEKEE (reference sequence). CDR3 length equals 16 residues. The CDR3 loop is CASSLRAEGFTDTQYF.

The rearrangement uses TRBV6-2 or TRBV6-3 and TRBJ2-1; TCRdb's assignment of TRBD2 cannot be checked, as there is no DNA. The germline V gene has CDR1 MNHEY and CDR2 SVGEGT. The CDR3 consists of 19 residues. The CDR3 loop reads CASSYGGTSGRGTYNEQFF.

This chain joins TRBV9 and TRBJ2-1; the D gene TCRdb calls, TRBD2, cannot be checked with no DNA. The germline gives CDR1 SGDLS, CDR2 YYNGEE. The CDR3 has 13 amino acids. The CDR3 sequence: CASSTRLDDEQFF. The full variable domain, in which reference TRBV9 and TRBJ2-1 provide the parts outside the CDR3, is DSGVTQTPKHLITATGQRVTLRCSPRSGDLSVYWYQQSLDQGLQFLIQYYNGEERAKGNILERFSAQQFPDLHSELNLSSLELGDSALYFCASSTRLDDEQFFGPGTRLTVL.

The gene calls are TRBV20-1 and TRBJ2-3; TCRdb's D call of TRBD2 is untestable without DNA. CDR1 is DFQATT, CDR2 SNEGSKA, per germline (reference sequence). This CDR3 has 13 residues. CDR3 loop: CSAIANPTDTQYF.